This T cell receptor beta chain was profiled in a study of blood T cell repertoires in COVID-19. Turning to the study itself: Some COVID-19 samples were acute and others convalescent; all came from the United States, Italy and Spain.

Original data processing: Estimates of nucleated cell counts were drawn from the amplification of reference gene primers. Sequencing was performed with immunoSEQ multiplex PCR; in TCRdb, only in-frame clones are kept and a portion is missing. That table is the source of V, J and clone size, and D and trimming were worked out from the DNA. The data hold roughly 50,000 clones, with 65% to 90% observed a single time. Followed over time, Seattle patients had been enrolled while infection was active. The receptor was derived from an elderly woman with COVID-19, enrolled during active disease. The sample was peripheral blood.

CDR3 in DNA: TGTGCCAGCATTGCCGGGACAGGTAGCAATCAGCCCCAGCATTTT. Translated, it gives CASIAGTGSNQPQHF. The chain uses TRBV6-5 and TRBJ1-5; 8 bases are shared with TRBD1. The CDR3 loop spans 15 amino acids. The V and J ends lost 7 bases and 0 bases, in that order; junction bases with no gene match: 5. The germline CDR1 and CDR2 sequences are MNHEY and SVGAGI.